Each of the 23 T cell receptor beta chains below was sequenced from the same sample in a study of identical twins. TCRdb reprocessed the 5' RACE reads via MiXCR and lists one record per CDR3 protein. The table includes approximately 700,000 distinct CDR3 sequences, about 20% detected once. This sample also appeared in a second study, on T cells expressing NK-cell markers.

Sequencing was carried out using PBMCs. The receptors shown here come from a woman in her late teens or twenties in good health.

In this sample, this clonotype turned up a few times. The chain couples TRBV5-1 to TRBJ2-1; tentatively, D is TRBD1 or TRBD2 (6 bases each). The CDR3 spans 16 residues. Germline V CDR1 and CDR2: SGHRS, YFSETQ. The V and J ends lost 0 bases and 0 bases respectively, with 10 bases between them. The CDR3 DNA reads TGCGCCAGCAGCTTGGCGGGGGCCCTCTCCTACAATGAGCAGTTCTTC. Residues: CASSLAGALSYNEQFF. The full variable domain, with the rest looked up from reference TRBV5-1 and TRBJ2-1, is KAGVTQTPRYLIKTRGQQVTLSCSPISGHRSVSWYQQTPGQGLQFLFEYFSETQRNKGNFPGRFSGRQFSNSRSEMNVSTLELGDSALYLCASSLAGALSYNEQFFGPGTRLTVL.

This clonotype was found many times. This rearrangement joins TRBV20-1 to TRBJ1-6, with D perhaps TRBD1 (5 bases). The CDR3 runs 13 residues. Per germline, CDR1 DFQATT and CDR2 SNEGSKA (reference sequence). The V and J ends lost 6 bases and 6 bases respectively, with 12 bases between them. The CDR3 is CSALWGGNSPLHF. As DNA, the CDR3 is TGCAGTGCGCTTTGGGGGGGTAATTCACCCCTCCACTTT.

This clonotype has only a few counts. The CDR3 coding sequence is TGTGCCAGCAGAGTATCCGGGACTTTTACCTACGAGCAGTACTTC. It codes for CASRVSGTFTYEQYF. The genes are TRBV6-1 and TRBJ2-7; D may be TRBD2 (6 bases). CDR1 and CDR2 (germline): MNHNS, SASEGT. V was clipped by 6 bases and J by 2 bases, with 17 bases between them. The CDR3 totals 15 residues.

The chain recombines TRBV5-1 with TRBJ1-2, with D perhaps TRBD1 (6 bases). This CDR3 has 13 amino acids. CDR1 SGHRS and CDR2 YFSETQ come from the germline V gene. The V gene lost 4 bases and the J gene lost 4 bases, with 11 bases spanning the gap. Here the CDR3 reads CASSGSTGYGYTF. The CDR3 bases are TGCGCCAGCAGCGGGTCGACAGGCTATGGCTACACCTTC.

This clonotype was detected only a few times. V usage is TRBV7-2 and J usage is TRBJ2-4, with D possibly called TRBD1 or TRBD2 (6 bases each). V was trimmed by 6 bases and J by 8 bases, leaving 14 bases between them. CDR1 is SGHTA and CDR2 is FQGNSA in the germline V gene. The CDR3 contains 13 residues. In nucleotides, the CDR3 is TGTGCCAGCAGTGGAGGGGGTTCGGACATTCAGTACTTC. It encodes CASSGGGSDIQYF. Complete variable domain (other parts from reference TRBV7-2 and TRBJ2-4): GAGVSQSPSNKVTEKGKDVELRCDPISGHTALYWYRQSLGQGLEFLIYFQGNSAPDKSGLPSDRFSAERTGGSVSTLTIQRTQQEDSAVYLCASSGGGSDIQYFGAGTRLSVL.

In its sample, this clonotype was seen a few times. This rearrangement joins TRBV12-3 or TRBV12-4 to TRBJ2-5; 7 nucleotides align to TRBD2. Trimming cost V 7 bases and J 5 bases; bases outside gene matches: 22. CDR3 length: 18 residues. CDR3: CASNVEDRTRVHSETQYF. The CDR3 DNA is TGTGCCAGCAATGTCGAGGATCGGACTAGGGTGCACTCGGAGACCCAGTACTTC.

This clonotype was counted a few times. J is TRBJ1-2 and V is TRBV29-1; D is ambiguous. CDR1 and CDR2 from the germline V gene are SQVTM and ANQGSEA. V lost 4 bases to trimming and J lost 2 bases, with 8 bases between them. The CDR3 extends over 12 amino acids. The CDR3 spells CSVGSQNYGYTF. CDR3 DNA sequence: TGCAGCGTTGGGAGTCAGAACTATGGCTACACCTTC.

A few counts support this clonotype. The chain is built from TRBV5-5 and TRBJ1-2; 9 positions match TRBD1. The CDR3 spans 15 residues. V lost 4 bases and J lost 4; bases outside the gene matches: 8. CDR1 and CDR2 (germline): SGHKS, YYEKEE (reference sequence). The CDR3 loop is CASSLTGTGSYGYTF. CDR3 sequence (DNA): TGTGCCAGCAGCCTTACCGGGACAGGGTCCTATGGCTACACCTTC. The full variable domain, its missing parts supplied by reference TRBV5-5 and TRBJ1-2, is DAGVTQSPTHLIKTRGQQVTLRCSPISGHKSVSWYQQVLGQGPQFIFQYYEKEERGRGNFPDRFSARQFPNYSSELNVNALLLGDSALYLCASSLTGTGSYGYTFGSGTRLTVV.

V is TRBV7-2 and J is TRBJ1-1; TRBD1 might be the D (6 bases). The CDR3 loop spans 15 amino acids. Germline CDR1 SGHTA, CDR2 FQGNSA. The V and J ends lost 2 bases and 5 bases respectively, with 15 bases between them. The CDR3 DNA follows: TGTGCCAGCAGCTTACAACAGGGTATCAGTACTGAAGCTTTCTTT. The encoded protein is CASSLQQGISTEAFF.

This clonotype was seen only a few times. The rearrangement joins TRBV20-1 to TRBJ1-6; unclear D gene. The V end was cut by 1 base, the J end by 8 bases, with 6 bases between. The CDR3 has 12 amino acids. Germline-derived CDR1 and CDR2 are DFQATT and SNEGSKA (reference sequence). CDR3 nucleotides: TGCAGTGCTAGAGTCGGGGATTCACCCCTCCACTTT. Translated, it gives CSARVGDSPLHF.

Only one count was recorded for this clonotype. The J gene is TRBJ1-3, the V gene TRBV12-5; D is ambiguous. Trimming pared 0 bases from V and 5 bases from J, leaving 11 bases between. Germline CDR1 is LGHNT and CDR2 is FRNRAP. The length of the CDR3 is 15 residues. The CDR3 nucleotides read TGTGCTAGTGGTTTGGTGGCAGGATGGCGAAACACCATATATTTT. Encoded protein: CASGLVAGWRNTIYF.

The genes are TRBV12-5 and TRBJ2-2, with TRBD2 identical over 8 bases. Germline CDR1 LGHNT, CDR2 FRNRAP. The CDR3 has 16 amino acids. The J segment lost 5 bases and the V segment lost 4 bases, leaving 9 bases of the junction unmatched. CDR3 DNA: TGTGCTAGTGGTTCCCCCCTTAGCGGGACGACCGGGGAGCTGTTTTTT. Translating gives CASGSPLSGTTGELFF. Using reference TRBV12-5 and TRBJ2-2 for the parts outside the CDR3, the full variable domain is DARVTQTPRHKVTEMGQEVTMRCQPILGHNTVFWYRQTMMQGLELLAYFRNRAPLDDSGMPKDRFSAEMPDATLATLKIQPSEPRDSAVYFCASGSPLSGTTGELFFGEGSRLTVL.

The V gene is TRBV20-1, the J gene TRBJ2-3, with D maybe TRBD1 (6 bases). The CDR3 spans 14 residues. V was pared by 3 bases and J by 1 base, with 11 bases between. Germline values: CDR1 DFQATT, CDR2 SNEGSKA (reference sequence). CDR3 sequence: CSARLGQGTDTQYF. CDR3 nucleotides: TGCAGTGCTAGGCTGGGACAAGGCACAGATACGCAGTATTTT.

Only a few counts were recorded for this clonotype. The V call is TRBV2, the J call TRBJ2-1; perhaps TRBD1 as D (6 bases). V lost 6 bases and J lost 0, with 15 bases in between. This CDR3 comprises 16 residues. Germline V gene sequence: CDR1 SNHLY, CDR2 FYNNEI. In DNA form, the CDR3 reads TGTGCCAGCAGCGATCCTAGGACAGTCTCCTACAATGAGCAGTTCTTC. It codes for CASSDPRTVSYNEQFF. The full variable domain, its missing parts supplied by reference TRBV2 and TRBJ2-1, is EPEVTQTPSHQVTQMGQEVILRCVPISNHLYFYWYRQILGQKVEFLVSFYNNEISEKSEIFDDQFSVERPDGSNFTLKIRSTKLEDSAMYFCASSDPRTVSYNEQFFGPGTRLTVL.

This clonotype was detected many times. This sequence joins TRBV12-3 or TRBV12-4 and TRBJ2-1; perhaps TRBD2 as D (5 bases). The CDR3 loop spans 15 amino acids. Trimming removed 10 bases from V and 4 bases from J, with 20 bases in between. This chain's CDR3 is CATAPYQRLYNEQFF. The CDR3 region has the DNA TGTGCCACCGCCCCTTACCAGCGGCTGTACAATGAGCAGTTCTTC.

The chain joins TRBV7-9 to TRBJ1-1; D unresolved. CDR1 is SEHNR, CDR2 FQNEAQ, per germline (reference sequence). There are 15 residues in the CDR3. Trimming pared 4 bases from V and 4 bases from J, leaving 16 bases between. This CDR3 is CASSSRQADATEAFF. The CDR3 region has the DNA TGTGCCAGCAGCTCGCGACAAGCGGACGCCACTGAAGCTTTCTTT.

This clonotype was seen a handful of times. This chain joins TRBV7-2 and TRBJ2-7, with TRBD1 matching over 8 bases. This CDR3 has 14 amino acids. The J segment lost 0 bases and the V segment lost 3 bases, leaving 1 base of the junction unmatched. Germline V gene data show CDR1 as SGHTA and CDR2 as FQGNSA. CDR3 region: CASSLDRVSYEQYF. In nucleotides, the CDR3 is TGTGCCAGCAGCTTGGACAGGGTCTCCTACGAGCAGTACTTC.

This clonotype was detected a few times. This CDR3 reads CASSPPDRASNQPQHF. CDR3 in DNA: TGTGCCAGCAGTCCTCCAGACAGGGCTAGCAATCAGCCCCAGCATTTT. This rearrangement joins TRBV6-1 to TRBJ1-5, with TRBD1 matching over 7 bases. Germline-derived CDR1 and CDR2 are MNHNS and SASEGT. The CDR3 totals 16 residues. J was trimmed by 0 bases and V by 5 bases; bases with no gene match: 7.

This chain uses TRBV20-1 with TRBJ2-2; no clear D gene. Germline V CDR1 and CDR2: DFQATT, SNEGSKA (reference sequence). V dropped 5 bases and J dropped 1 base, with 11 bases sitting between them. This CDR3 has 14 amino acids. The CDR3, as DNA: TGCAGTGCTCGTTCCCGCGGGAACACCGGGGAGCTGTTTTTT. This codes for CSARSRGNTGELFF.

The genes are TRBV6-1 and TRBJ2-3; D is unresolved. CDR1 is MNHNS and CDR2 is SASEGT in the germline V gene. This CDR3 has 13 residues. The CDR3 DNA reads TGTGGAACCCGGGCGGATAGCACAGATACGCAGTATTTT. Protein product: CGTRADSTDTQYF.

As concerns this clonotype: Sequence at one end of the junction differs from germline and may be a read error. V gene TRBV12-3 or TRBV12-4 combines with J gene TRBJ2-7; TRBD1 aligns across 7 bases. CDR3 size: 19 residues. CDR3 region: CACSFRRRGIRTSSYEQYF. The CDR3 nucleotides read TGTGCCTGCAGTTTTCGACGCAGGGGGATCCGCACCAGCTCCTACGAGCAGTACTTC.

This clonotype was found a few times. The chain is built from TRBV7-7 and TRBJ2-7, with D uncertain. Germline assignment: CDR1 SSHAT and CDR2 FNYEAQ (reference sequence). V shed 0 bases and J shed 1 base, with 7 bases lying between them. This CDR3 spans 14 amino acids. The CDR3 spells CASSLALTSYEQYF. For the CDR3, the DNA is TGTGCCAGCAGCTTAGCCCTGACTTCCTACGAGCAGTACTTC.

This clonotype has just a few counts. The gene calls are TRBV5-6 and TRBJ1-4, with D unresolved. V was clipped by 3 bases and J by 12 bases, with 21 bases between them. The CDR3 has 15 residues. Germline assignment: CDR1 SGHDT and CDR2 YYEEEE. The CDR3 region is CASSSPGGPVGQLFF. In nucleotides, the CDR3 is TGTGCCAGCAGCTCCCCCGGCGGACCAGTAGGGCAACTGTTTTTT.